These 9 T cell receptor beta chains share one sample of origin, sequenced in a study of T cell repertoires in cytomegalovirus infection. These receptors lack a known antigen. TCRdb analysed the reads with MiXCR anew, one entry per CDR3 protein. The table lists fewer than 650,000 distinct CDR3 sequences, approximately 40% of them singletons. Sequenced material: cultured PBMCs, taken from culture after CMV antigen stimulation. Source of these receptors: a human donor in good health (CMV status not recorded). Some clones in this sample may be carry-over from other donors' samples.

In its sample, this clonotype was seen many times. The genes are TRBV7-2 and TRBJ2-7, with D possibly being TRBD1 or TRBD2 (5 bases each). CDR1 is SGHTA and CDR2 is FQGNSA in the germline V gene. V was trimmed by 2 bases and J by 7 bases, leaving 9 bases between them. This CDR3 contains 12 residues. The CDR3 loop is CASSLRGGEQYF. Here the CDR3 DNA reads TGTGCCAGCAGCTTAAGGGGCGGGGAGCAGTACTTC.

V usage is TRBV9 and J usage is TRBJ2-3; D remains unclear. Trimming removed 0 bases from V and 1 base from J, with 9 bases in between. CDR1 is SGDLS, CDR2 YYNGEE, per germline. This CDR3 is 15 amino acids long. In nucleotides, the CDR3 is TGTGCCAGCAGCGTAGCTCCGCAAGGCACAGATACGCAGTATTTT. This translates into CASSVAPQGTDTQYF.

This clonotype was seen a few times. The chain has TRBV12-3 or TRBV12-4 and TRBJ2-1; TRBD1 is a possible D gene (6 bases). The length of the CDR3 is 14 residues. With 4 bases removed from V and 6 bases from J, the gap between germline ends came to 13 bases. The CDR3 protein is CASSSPGQLNEQFF. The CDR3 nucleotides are TGTGCCAGCAGTTCCCCCGGACAGCTCAATGAGCAGTTCTTC.

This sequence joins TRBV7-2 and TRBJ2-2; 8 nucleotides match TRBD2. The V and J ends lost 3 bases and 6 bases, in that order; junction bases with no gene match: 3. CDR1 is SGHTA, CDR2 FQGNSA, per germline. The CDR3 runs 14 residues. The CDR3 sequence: CASSLGGRSGELFF. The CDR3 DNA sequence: TGTGCCAGCAGCTTGGGCGGGAGGTCCGGGGAGCTGTTTTTT.

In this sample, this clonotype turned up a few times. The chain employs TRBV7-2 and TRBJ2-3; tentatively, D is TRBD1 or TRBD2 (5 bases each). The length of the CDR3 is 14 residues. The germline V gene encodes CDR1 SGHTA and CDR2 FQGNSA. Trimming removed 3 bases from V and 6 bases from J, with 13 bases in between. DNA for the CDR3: TGTGCCAGCAGCTTTGGGTCCAGGGACGATACGCAGTATTTT. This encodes CASSFGSRDDTQYF.

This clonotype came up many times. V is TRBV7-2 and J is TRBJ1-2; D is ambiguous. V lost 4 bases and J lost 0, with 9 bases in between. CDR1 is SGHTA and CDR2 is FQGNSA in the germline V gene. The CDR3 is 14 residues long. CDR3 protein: CASSSEGSNYGYTF. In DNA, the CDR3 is TGTGCCAGCAGCTCCGAGGGCTCTAACTATGGCTACACCTTC.

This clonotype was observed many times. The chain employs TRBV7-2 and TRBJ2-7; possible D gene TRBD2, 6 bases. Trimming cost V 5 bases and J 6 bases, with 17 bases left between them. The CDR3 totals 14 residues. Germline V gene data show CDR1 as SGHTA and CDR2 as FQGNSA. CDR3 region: CASSPQRVEVEQYF. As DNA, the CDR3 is TGTGCCAGCAGCCCTCAGCGGGTGGAGGTCGAGCAGTACTTC.

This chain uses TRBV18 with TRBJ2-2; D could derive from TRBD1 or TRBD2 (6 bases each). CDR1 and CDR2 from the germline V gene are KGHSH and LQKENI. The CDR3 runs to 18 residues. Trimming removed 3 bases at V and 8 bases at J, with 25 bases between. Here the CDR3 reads CASSPTPVGGTASGELFF. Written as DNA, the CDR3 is TGTGCCAGCTCACCGACCCCAGTGGGGGGCACCGCGTCTGGGGAGCTGTTTTTT.

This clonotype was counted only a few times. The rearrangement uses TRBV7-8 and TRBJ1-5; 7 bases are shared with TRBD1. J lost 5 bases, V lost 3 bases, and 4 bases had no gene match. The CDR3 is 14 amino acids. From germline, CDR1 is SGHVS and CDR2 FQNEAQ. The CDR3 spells CASSFGQGDQPQHF. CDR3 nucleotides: TGTGCCAGCAGCTTTGGGCAGGGGGATCAGCCCCAGCATTTT.